The source of this T cell receptor (beta chain) is a study of technical replicates of blood from a handful of donors. The method was immunoSEQ multiplex PCR; TCRdb's version includes in-frame clones alone and lacks a portion of them. Among nearly 80,000 clones listed, 85% to 95% were seen once. The germline gives CDR1 SNHLY, CDR2 FYNNEI. Trimming removed 5 bases at V and 1 base at J, with 14 bases between. The CDR3 sequence is 16 residues long. The TCR sequence derives from a human donor in good health. This sequence joins TRBV2 and TRBJ1-4; perhaps TRBD1 as D (6 bases). Sequenced: T cells isolated from PBMCs. This CDR3 is CASSSLSGETNEKLFF. The DNA for the CDR3 is TGTGCCAGCAGTAGTTTATCAGGGGAAACTAATGAAAAACTGTTTTTT. The whole variable domain, remainder taken from reference TRBV2 and TRBJ1-4, is EPEVTQTPSHQVTQMGQEVILRCVPISNHLYFYWYRQILGQKVEFLVSFYNNEISEKSEIFDDQFSVERPDGSNFTLKIRSTKLEDSAMYFCASSSLSGETNEKLFFGSGTQLSVL.